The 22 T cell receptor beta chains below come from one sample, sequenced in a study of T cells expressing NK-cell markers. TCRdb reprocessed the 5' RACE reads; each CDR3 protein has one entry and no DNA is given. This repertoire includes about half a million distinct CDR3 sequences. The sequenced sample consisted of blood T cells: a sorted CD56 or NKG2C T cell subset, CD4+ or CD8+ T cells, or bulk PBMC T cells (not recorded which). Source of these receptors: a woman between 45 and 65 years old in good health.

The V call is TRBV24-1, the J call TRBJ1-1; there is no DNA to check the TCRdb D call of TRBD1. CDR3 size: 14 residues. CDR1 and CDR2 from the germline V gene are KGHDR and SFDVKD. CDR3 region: CATSDLHWGPEAFF.

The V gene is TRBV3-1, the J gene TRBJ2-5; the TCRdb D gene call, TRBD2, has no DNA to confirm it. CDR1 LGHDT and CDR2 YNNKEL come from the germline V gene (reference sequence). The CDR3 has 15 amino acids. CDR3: CASSQRAGLGETQYF.

CDR3 region: CASSFRRGSSTDTQYF. The V call is TRBV27, the J call TRBJ2-3; TCRdb gives TRBD1 as the D gene, but with no DNA this cannot be confirmed. CDR1 MNHEY and CDR2 SMNVEV come from the germline V gene (reference sequence). The CDR3 consists of 16 residues.

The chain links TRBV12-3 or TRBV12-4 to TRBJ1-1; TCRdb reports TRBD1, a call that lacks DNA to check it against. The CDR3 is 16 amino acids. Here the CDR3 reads CASSLGPQPRNTEAFF.

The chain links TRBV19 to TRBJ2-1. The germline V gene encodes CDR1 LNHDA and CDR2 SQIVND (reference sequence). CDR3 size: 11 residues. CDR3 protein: CASSSGIEQFF.

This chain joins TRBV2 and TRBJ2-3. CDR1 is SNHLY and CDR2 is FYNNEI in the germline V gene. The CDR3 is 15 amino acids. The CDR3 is CASSDSKVSTDTQYF. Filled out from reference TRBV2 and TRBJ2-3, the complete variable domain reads EPEVTQTPSHQVTQMGQEVILRCVPISNHLYFYWYRQILGQKVEFLVSFYNNEISEKSEIFDDQFSVERPDGSNFTLKIRSTKLEDSAMYFCASSDSKVSTDTQYFGPGTRLTVL.

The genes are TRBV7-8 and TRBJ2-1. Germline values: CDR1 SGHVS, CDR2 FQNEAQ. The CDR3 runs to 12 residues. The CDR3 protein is CASSQPVNEQFF.

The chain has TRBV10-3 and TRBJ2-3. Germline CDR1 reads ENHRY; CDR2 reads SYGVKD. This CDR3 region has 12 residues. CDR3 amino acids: CAIMDSADTQYF.

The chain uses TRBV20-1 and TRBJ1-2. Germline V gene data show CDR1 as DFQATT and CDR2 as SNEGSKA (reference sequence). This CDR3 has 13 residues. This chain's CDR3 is CSASSGRSYGYTF.

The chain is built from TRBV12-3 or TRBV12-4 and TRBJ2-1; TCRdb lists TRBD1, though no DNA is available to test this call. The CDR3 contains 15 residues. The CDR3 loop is CASSKQGAGYNEQFF.

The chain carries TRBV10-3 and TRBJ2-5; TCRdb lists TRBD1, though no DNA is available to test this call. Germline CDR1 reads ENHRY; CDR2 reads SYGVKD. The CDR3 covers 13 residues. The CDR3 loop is CAIRRGQTETQYF.

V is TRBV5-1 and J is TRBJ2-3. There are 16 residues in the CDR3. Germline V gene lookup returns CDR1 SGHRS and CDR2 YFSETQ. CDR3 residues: CASSLVSVQSTDTQYF. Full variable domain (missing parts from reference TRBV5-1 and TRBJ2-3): KAGVTQTPRYLIKTRGQQVTLSCSPISGHRSVSWYQQTPGQGLQFLFEYFSETQRNKGNFPGRFSGRQFSNSRSEMNVSTLELGDSALYLCASSLVSVQSTDTQYFGPGTRLTVL.

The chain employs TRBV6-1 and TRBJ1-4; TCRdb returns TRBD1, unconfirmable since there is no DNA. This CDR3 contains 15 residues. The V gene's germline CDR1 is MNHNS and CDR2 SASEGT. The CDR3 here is CASSVQGDTNEKLFF.

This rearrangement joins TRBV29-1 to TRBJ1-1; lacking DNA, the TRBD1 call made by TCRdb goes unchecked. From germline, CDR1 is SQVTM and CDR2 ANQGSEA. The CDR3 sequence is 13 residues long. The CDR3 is CSVEEGRATEAFF.

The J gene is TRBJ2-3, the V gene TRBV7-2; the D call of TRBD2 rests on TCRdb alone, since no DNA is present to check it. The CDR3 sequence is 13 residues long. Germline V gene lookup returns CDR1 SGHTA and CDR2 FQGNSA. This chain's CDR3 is CASSREIADTQYF.

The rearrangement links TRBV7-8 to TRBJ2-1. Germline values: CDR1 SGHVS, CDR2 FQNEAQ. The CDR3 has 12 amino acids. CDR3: CASRGNYNEQFF.

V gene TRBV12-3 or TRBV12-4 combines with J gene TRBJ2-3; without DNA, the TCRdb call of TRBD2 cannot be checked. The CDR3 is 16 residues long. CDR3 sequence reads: CASRPRLAERTDTQYF.

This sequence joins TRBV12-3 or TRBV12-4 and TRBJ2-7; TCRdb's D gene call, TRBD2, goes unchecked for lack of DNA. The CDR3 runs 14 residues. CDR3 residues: CASSFTSLRREQYF.

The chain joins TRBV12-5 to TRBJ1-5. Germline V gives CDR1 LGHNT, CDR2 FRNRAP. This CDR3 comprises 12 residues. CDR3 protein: CASGFDQVPQHF.

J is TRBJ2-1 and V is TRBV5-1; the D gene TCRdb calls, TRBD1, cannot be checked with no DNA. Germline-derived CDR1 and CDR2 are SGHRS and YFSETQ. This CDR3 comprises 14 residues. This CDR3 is CASSLGDPIPEQFF.

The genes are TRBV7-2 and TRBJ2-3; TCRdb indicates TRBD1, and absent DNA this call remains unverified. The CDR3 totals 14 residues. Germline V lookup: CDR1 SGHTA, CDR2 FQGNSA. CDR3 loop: CASSFPGITDTQYF.

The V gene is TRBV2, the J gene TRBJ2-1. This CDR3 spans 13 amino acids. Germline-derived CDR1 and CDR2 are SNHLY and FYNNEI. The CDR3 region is CASSVEVRHEQFF. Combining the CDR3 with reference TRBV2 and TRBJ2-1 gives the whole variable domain EPEVTQTPSHQVTQMGQEVILRCVPISNHLYFYWYRQILGQKVEFLVSFYNNEISEKSEIFDDQFSVERPDGSNFTLKIRSTKLEDSAMYFCASSVEVRHEQFFGPGTRLTVL.